These 26 T cell receptor beta chains share one sample of origin, sequenced in a study of PD-L1 blockade in urothelial cancer. As to time point: pretreatment peripheral blood. Method: immunoSEQ multiplex PCR; TCRdb's copy keeps in-frame clones and lacks some. The sample yields some 40,000 clones, 85% seen once. Sequenced material: PBMCs, taken around atezolizumab (anti-PD-L1) treatment. Receptor source: a man older than 75 with urothelial cancer.

The rearrangement joins TRBV6-5 to TRBJ1-1, with TRBD1 matching over 7 bases. The V gene's germline CDR1 is MNHEY and CDR2 SVGAGI. The length of the CDR3 is 14 residues. The J segment lost 3 bases and the V segment lost 6 bases, leaving 7 bases of the junction unmatched. Here the CDR3 DNA reads TGTGCCAGCAGCCGACAGGGTCCCGACACTGAAGCTTTCTTT. Its translation: CASSRQGPDTEAFF.

V gene TRBV7-6 combines with J gene TRBJ1-2, with D maybe TRBD1 (5 bases). The V gene's germline CDR1 is SGHVS and CDR2 FNYEAQ. This CDR3 has 16 residues. V lost 5 bases, J lost 7 bases, and 23 bases lay in between. CDR3 DNA sequence: TGTGCCAGCAGCCGCTCCCGAGGAGGGGCCCCAGGTGGCTACACCTTC. Amino acid sequence: CASSRSRGGAPGGYTF.

This clone was seen a few times. CDR3 residues: CASSQDWSGVTDTQYF. DNA of the CDR3: TGCGCCAGCAGCCAAGATTGGTCAGGGGTGACAGATACGCAGTATTTT. J is TRBJ2-3 and V is TRBV4-3, with D possibly TRBD1 on 6 matching bases. The germline gives CDR1 LGHNA, CDR2 YSLEER. The CDR3 consists of 16 residues. V dropped 0 bases and J dropped 3 bases, with 13 bases sitting between them.

V is TRBV9 and J is TRBJ2-7; 9 bases agree with TRBD2. The V segment lost 3 bases and the J segment 2 bases; nucleotides outside the gene matches: 15. CDR1 SGDLS and CDR2 YYNGEE come from the germline V gene. CDR3 length: 18 residues. The CDR3 DNA is TGTGCCAGCAGCGCCGGAGGGGGGGGCCTAGCGGGACCCTACGAGCAGTACTTC. As protein: CASSAGGGGLAGPYEQYF.

The chain couples TRBV19 to TRBJ1-4; perhaps TRBD1 as D (5 bases). Trimming cost V 4 bases and J 7 bases, with 7 bases left between them. The CDR3 has 12 residues. Germline loops: CDR1 LNHDA, CDR2 SQIVND (reference sequence). CDR3 nucleotide sequence: TGTGCCAGTAGTAGTGACAGTGAAAAACTGTTTTTT. This codes for CASSSDSEKLFF.

V usage is TRBV28 and J usage is TRBJ1-4; 7 bases are shared with TRBD1. Germline trimming cut 10 bases from V and 0 bases from J; bases unmatched to any gene: 8. Germline CDR1 MDHEN, CDR2 SYDVKM. The length of the CDR3 is 15 residues. For the CDR3, the DNA is TGTGCCACCGGGACAGTTGGGTCAACTAATGAAAAACTGTTTTTT. The encoded protein is CATGTVGSTNEKLFF. Complete variable domain (other parts from reference TRBV28 and TRBJ1-4): DVKVTQSSRYLVKRTGEKVFLECVQDMDHENMFWYRQDPGLGLRLIYFSYDVKMKEKGDIPEGYSVSREKKERFSLILESASTNQTSMYLCATGTVGSTNEKLFFGSGTQLSVL.

This clone was recorded only once. The chain uses TRBV18 and TRBJ1-1; tentatively, D is TRBD1 (6 bases). This CDR3 region has 14 residues. V was pared by 7 bases and J by 3 bases, with 15 bases between. Germline CDR1 and CDR2: KGHSH and LQKENI. CDR3 nucleotide sequence: TGTGCCAGCTTGGGGGGGGGCTTGGACACTGAAGCTTTCTTT. It specifies CASLGGGLDTEAFF.

This clone appeared a single time. The chain combines TRBV28 with TRBJ2-3; D is possibly TRBD1 (6 bases). The V end was cut by 6 bases, the J end by 8 bases, with 15 bases between. CDR1 and CDR2 from the germline V gene are MDHEN and SYDVKM. The CDR3 totals 13 residues. The CDR3 region is CASRSGVLGTQYF. DNA for the CDR3: TGTGCCAGCAGATCAGGGGTACTTGGTACGCAGTATTTT.

The chain links TRBV28 to TRBJ1-3; TRBD1 matches 7 bases. The V and J ends lost 3 bases and 0 bases, in that order; junction bases with no gene match: 5. Germline V gene lookup returns CDR1 MDHEN and CDR2 SYDVKM. The CDR3 is 16 amino acids. CDR3 coding DNA: TGTGCCAGCAGTTTCTCCGGGACAGCCTCTGGAAACACCATATATTTT. Protein: CASSFSGTASGNTIYF.

The rearrangement uses TRBV14 and TRBJ1-1; D gene uncertain. The V and J ends lost 0 bases and 8 bases respectively, with 13 bases between them. Germline V gene lookup returns CDR1 SGHDN and CDR2 FVKESK. The length of the CDR3 is 14 residues. CDR3: CASSQETFTSEAFF. The CDR3 DNA reads TGTGCCAGCAGCCAAGAAACTTTTACGAGCGAAGCTTTCTTT. Based on the CDR3 plus reference TRBV14 and TRBJ1-1, the full variable domain is EAGVTQFPSHSVIEKGQTVTLRCDPISGHDNLYWYRRVMGKEIKFLLHFVKESKQDESGMPNNRFLAERTGGTYSTLKVQPAELEDSGVYFCASSQETFTSEAFFGQGTRLTVV.

The gene calls are TRBV2 and TRBJ2-6, with 8 bases fitting TRBD2. The V gene's germline CDR1 is SNHLY and CDR2 FYNNEI. The V gene end was trimmed by 4 bases and the J gene end by 4 bases; junction bases not matched to a gene: 9. The CDR3 runs to 17 residues. The CDR3 sequence: CASSAGGGGPGANVLTF. The DNA for the CDR3 is TGTGCCAGCAGTGCCGGGGGGGGAGGACCCGGGGCCAACGTCCTGACTTTC.

The table lists this clone with a count of one. V usage is TRBV14 and J usage is TRBJ1-4, with D maybe TRBD1 (5 bases). Germline-derived CDR1 and CDR2 are SGHDN and FVKESK. This CDR3 contains 17 residues. Trimming removed 4 bases at V and 0 bases at J, with 15 bases between. The CDR3, as DNA: TGTGCCAGCAGCCCAGGGACTCAGAGGGCAACTAATGAAAAACTGTTTTTT. Translation: CASSPGTQRATNEKLFF.

This chain connects TRBV11-2 to TRBJ2-1; tentative D call: TRBD2 (6 bases). Germline loops: CDR1 SGHAT, CDR2 FQNNGV. The CDR3 totals 12 residues. V was clipped by 4 bases and J by 15 bases, with 16 bases between them. The CDR3 region has the DNA TGTGCCAGCAGCTCCCCGGGGGTTTTCTCGTTCTTC. It is translated as CASSSPGVFSFF.

The chain is built from TRBV25-1 and TRBJ1-2, with D perhaps TRBD1 (5 bases). CDR1 and CDR2 (germline): MGHDK, SYGVNS. The CDR3 totals 14 residues. Trimming took off 5 bases at V and 1 base at J, with 11 bases between the two ends. The CDR3 DNA reads TGTGCCAGCAGTTCAAAGGGGTTTAACTATGGCTACACCTTC. Its protein is CASSSKGFNYGYTF.

The chain carries TRBV28 and TRBJ2-7; TRBD2 aligns across 15 bases. Germline values: CDR1 MDHEN, CDR2 SYDVKM. Trimming at V came to 5 bases and at J to 4 bases, leaving 6 bases not matched to a gene. The CDR3 totals 16 residues. As DNA, the CDR3 is TGTGCCAGCAGTCCGGGGGGACTAGCGGGAGGTTACGAGCAGTACTTC. It yields the protein CASSPGGLAGGYEQYF.

V usage is TRBV2 and J usage is TRBJ1-5, with 9 bases lining up with TRBD1. The CDR3 has 16 amino acids. Germline CDR1 SNHLY, CDR2 FYNNEI. The V segment lost 3 bases and the J segment 0 bases; nucleotides outside the gene matches: 3. CDR3 residues: CASSEGTGTSNQPQHF. In nucleotides, the CDR3 is TGTGCCAGCAGTGAGGGGACAGGGACTAGCAATCAGCCCCAGCATTTT. The full variable domain, rest sourced from reference TRBV2 and TRBJ1-5, is EPEVTQTPSHQVTQMGQEVILRCVPISNHLYFYWYRQILGQKVEFLVSFYNNEISEKSEIFDDQFSVERPDGSNFTLKIRSTKLEDSAMYFCASSEGTGTSNQPQHFGDGTRLSIL.

This chain links TRBV9 with TRBJ2-6, with TRBD1 matching 7 bases. Per germline, CDR1 SGDLS and CDR2 YYNGEE. CDR3 length equals 16 residues. The trim removed 3 bases at V and 2 bases at J, leaving 5 bases unmatched. CDR3 DNA: TGTGCCAGCAGCGGGGGTACAGGGGCTGGGGCCAACGTCCTGACTTTC. Amino acids: CASSGGTGAGANVLTF.

The rearrangement uses TRBV7-2 and TRBJ1-1; 9 bases fit TRBD1. Trimming cost V 5 bases and J 4 bases; bases outside gene matches: 8. CDR1 and CDR2 (germline): SGHTA, FQGNSA. The CDR3 has 15 amino acids. This CDR3 is CASSPGYRGRTEAFF. CDR3 sequence (DNA): TGTGCCAGCAGCCCGGGATACAGGGGGCGCACTGAAGCTTTCTTT.

J is TRBJ2-7 and V is TRBV14; 7 bases line up with TRBD2. Germline-derived CDR1 and CDR2 are SGHDN and FVKESK. The CDR3 has 16 amino acids. With V trimmed by 0 bases and J by 3 bases, 8 bases remained unmatched. CDR3 DNA: TGTGCCAGCAGCCAAGATCGGCCTAGCGGATACTACGAGCAGTACTTC. This encodes CASSQDRPSGYYEQYF.

This clone was picked up a small number of times. CDR3 region: CASSLGGNNQPQHF. In nucleotides, the CDR3 is TGTGCCAGCAGCTTAGGAGGGAACAATCAGCCCCAGCATTTT. The chain has TRBV7-9 and TRBJ1-5, with unresolved D. Germline V gives CDR1 SEHNR, CDR2 FQNEAQ (reference sequence). V dropped 1 base and J dropped 3 bases, with 7 bases sitting between them. This CDR3 is 14 amino acids long.

The rearrangement links TRBV7-6 to TRBJ2-1; 7 nucleotides agree with TRBD1. Germline CDR1 SGHVS, CDR2 FNYEAQ. The CDR3 contains 15 residues. V lost 1 base and J lost 4; bases outside the gene matches: 4. This CDR3 reads CASSLGGTAYNEQFF. The CDR3, as DNA: TGTGCCAGCAGCTTAGGTGGGACAGCATACAATGAGCAGTTCTTC.

This clone has a handful of counts. The J gene is TRBJ1-2, the V gene TRBV28; the D is unclear. The V gene lost 6 bases and the J gene lost 5 bases, with 13 bases spanning the gap. This CDR3 has 13 amino acids. Germline CDR1 and CDR2: MDHEN and SYDVKM. The CDR3 here is CASRTSAEYGYTF. In nucleotides, the CDR3 is TGTGCCAGCAGGACCAGCGCCGAATATGGCTACACCTTC.

The V gene is TRBV7-9, the J gene TRBJ2-2, with TRBD2 matching 7 bases. The J segment lost 5 bases and the V segment lost 5 bases, leaving 11 bases of the junction unmatched. Germline V gives CDR1 SEHNR, CDR2 FQNEAQ (reference sequence). CDR3 length: 16 residues. This CDR3 is CASSPRTTSTTGELFF. The CDR3 DNA is TGTGCCAGCAGCCCGAGGACGACTAGCACAACCGGGGAGCTGTTTTTT.

V and J are TRBV11-2 and TRBJ2-4; a weak D match, TRBD2 (5 bases). Between the trimmed V and J ends, which lost 5 bases and 9 bases, there was a span of 14 bases. This CDR3 comprises 13 residues. Germline V CDR1 and CDR2: SGHAT, FQNNGV. CDR3 DNA sequence: TGTGCCAGCAGCCCCGGCGGGCCAAGCATTCAGTACTTC. Its translation: CASSPGGPSIQYF.

This clone was seen just once. The chain has TRBV9 and TRBJ1-4; possibly TRBD1 for D (5 bases). The V gene lost 2 bases and the J gene lost 3 bases, with 8 bases spanning the gap. The CDR3 has 14 residues. CDR1 SGDLS and CDR2 YYNGEE come from the germline V gene. The CDR3, as DNA: TGTGCCAGCAGCGTGGGGGGGGCTAATGAAAAACTGTTTTTT. Translation: CASSVGGANEKLFF.

The rearrangement links TRBV25-1 to TRBJ1-4, with 10 bases lining up with TRBD1. In germline, CDR1 is MGHDK, CDR2 SYGVNS. V lost 7 bases to trimming and J lost 6 bases; unmatched junction nucleotides: 11. This CDR3 is 16 amino acids long. CDR3 sequence reads: CASTPIAGTGDEKLFF. CDR3 coding DNA: TGTGCCAGCACCCCTATAGCCGGGACAGGGGATGAAAAACTGTTTTTT.